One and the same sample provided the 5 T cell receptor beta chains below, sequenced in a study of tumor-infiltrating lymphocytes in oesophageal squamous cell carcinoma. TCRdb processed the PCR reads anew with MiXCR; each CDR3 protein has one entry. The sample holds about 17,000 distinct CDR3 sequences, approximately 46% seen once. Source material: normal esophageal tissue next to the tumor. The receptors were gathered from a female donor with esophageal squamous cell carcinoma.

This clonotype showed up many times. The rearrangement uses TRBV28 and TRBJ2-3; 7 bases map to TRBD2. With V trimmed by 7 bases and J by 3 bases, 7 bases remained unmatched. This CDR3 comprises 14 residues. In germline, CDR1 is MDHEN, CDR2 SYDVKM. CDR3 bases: TGTGCCAGCATCCAGCGGGGAAGGACAGATACGCAGTATTTT. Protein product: CASIQRGRTDTQYF.

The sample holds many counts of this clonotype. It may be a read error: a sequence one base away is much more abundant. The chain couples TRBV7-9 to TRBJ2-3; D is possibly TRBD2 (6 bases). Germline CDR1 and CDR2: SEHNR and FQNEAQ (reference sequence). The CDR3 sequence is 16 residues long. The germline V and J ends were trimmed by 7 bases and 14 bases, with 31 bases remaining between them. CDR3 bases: TGTGCCAGCAACCCCGCGGGGCGGATTAACACCGGGGAGCTGTATTTT. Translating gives CASNPAGRINTGELYF.

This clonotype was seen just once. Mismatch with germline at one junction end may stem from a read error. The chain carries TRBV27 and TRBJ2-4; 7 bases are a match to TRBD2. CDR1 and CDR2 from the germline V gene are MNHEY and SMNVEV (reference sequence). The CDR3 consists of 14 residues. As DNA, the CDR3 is TGTGCCAGCAGTTTAGCGGGGGTCGGTACTGAAGCTTTCTTC. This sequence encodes CASSLAGVGTEAFF.

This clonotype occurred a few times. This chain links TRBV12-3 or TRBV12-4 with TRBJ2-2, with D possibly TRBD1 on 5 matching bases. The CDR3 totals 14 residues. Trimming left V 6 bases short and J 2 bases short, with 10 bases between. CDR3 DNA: TGTGCCAGCAGGCCCGGACAAAACACCGGGGAGCTGTTTTTT. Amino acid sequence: CASRPGQNTGELFF.

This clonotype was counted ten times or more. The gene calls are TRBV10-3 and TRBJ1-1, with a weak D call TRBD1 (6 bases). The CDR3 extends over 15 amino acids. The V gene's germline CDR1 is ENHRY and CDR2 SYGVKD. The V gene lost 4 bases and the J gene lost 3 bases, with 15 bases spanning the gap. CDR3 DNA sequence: TGTGCCATCAGTGGGGTTAAGGGGGTTGACACTGAAGCTTTCTTT. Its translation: CAISGVKGVDTEAFF.